This T cell receptor (beta chain) was observed in a study of blood T cell repertoires in COVID-19. Whole-study context: The cDNA or gDNA used as material had been derived from T cells, B-cell-depleted T cells, or PBMCs.

Patients of the Seattle cohort, enrolled during active infection, were followed longitudinally. Measured with immunoSEQ multiplex PCR; TCRdb has only the in-frame clones, and not every one. The table has some 290,000 clones, around 85% seen once. The CDR3 spans 15 residues. CDR1 is SGHKS and CDR2 is YYEKEE in the germline V gene (reference sequence). As regards this clone: The germline gene is not matched at one end of the junction; a read error may be the cause.

Sample: peripheral blood. The chain joins TRBV5-5 to TRBJ1-2; TRBD1 matches 10 bases. The receptor was isolated from a woman in her 30s with COVID-19, enrolled during active disease. CDR3 in DNA: TGTGCCAGCAGTTTGGGGACAGGGGCCCCCCTGGGCTACACCTTC. Amino acids: CASSLGTGAPLGYTF.